Following are 10 T cell receptor beta chains from one sample sequenced in a study of T cells in Graves' hyperthyroidism and ophthalmopathy. Authors of the study amplified TCR beta CDR3 regions from RNA transcripts. The study used the HTBI primer set for a first-round RT-PCR of the TCR CDR3. TCRdb re-called the multiplex PCR reads with MiXCR, one entry per CDR3 protein. The sample shows around 800,000 distinct CDR3 sequences, around 39% of them seen only once. Sequences were obtained from blood. These receptor sequences come from a man aged 18 to 30 with Graves' hyperthyroidism.

This clonotype was observed at least ten times. The rearrangement joins TRBV10-1 to TRBJ2-2, with a tentative D call TRBD2 (6 bases). The CDR3 contains 14 residues. V was trimmed by 4 bases and J by 1 base, leaving 7 bases between them. Per the germline V gene, CDR1 is WNHNN and CDR2 is SYGVQD (reference sequence). This CDR3 is CASSGGVNTGELFF. CDR3 DNA: TGCGCCAGCAGTGGGGGGGTGAACACCGGGGAGCTGTTTTTT.

The CDR3 loop reads CASSLWQGIGEQYF. CDR3 DNA: TGTGCCAGCAGCTTGTGGCAGGGTATTGGCGAGCAGTACTTC. This chain connects TRBV5-5 to TRBJ2-7; D is perhaps TRBD1 (5 bases). The germline gives CDR1 SGHKS, CDR2 YYEKEE (reference sequence). V was trimmed by 1 base and J by 6 bases, leaving 14 bases between them. The CDR3 length is 14 residues.

Here the CDR3 DNA reads TGTGCCAGCGGGGGACAGAGCACAGATACGCAGTATTTT. Amino acids: CASGGQSTDTQYF. The V gene is TRBV9, the J gene TRBJ2-3; 7 bases are a match to TRBD1. This CDR3 has 13 residues. The junction had 2 bases not matched to a gene; V was cut back by 7 bases and J by 0 bases. Germline CDR1 reads SGDLS; CDR2 reads YYNGEE.

Regarding this clonotype: Since a much larger clone is just one base distant, this may be a read error. The chain combines TRBV19 with TRBJ2-7, with D possibly TRBD1 on 6 matching bases. The CDR3 loop spans 12 amino acids. Looked up from germline, CDR1 is LNHDA and CDR2 is SQIVND (reference sequence). The CDR3 here is CAGSKTGYEQYF. CDR3 nucleotides: TGTGCCGGTAGTAAGACAGGCTACGAGCAGTACTTC.

The chain joins TRBV7-9 to TRBJ1-3; 7 bases map to TRBD1. The CDR3 runs 15 residues. Unmatched junction bases numbered 2, after V lost 3 bases and J lost 0 bases. CDR1 is SEHNR and CDR2 is FQNEAQ in the germline V gene (reference sequence). The CDR3 nucleotides read TGTGCCAGCAGCTTCCAGGGGGTCTCTGGAAACACCATATATTTT. This codes for CASSFQGVSGNTIYF.

In this sample, this clonotype turned up many times. This chain joins TRBV29-1 and TRBJ1-2, with D unresolved. Germline lookup yields CDR1 SQVTM and CDR2 ANQGSEA. V dropped 6 bases and J dropped 8 bases, with 22 bases sitting between them. The length of the CDR3 is 14 residues. CDR3 protein: CSVEPGLREGGYTF. CDR3 DNA sequence: TGCAGCGTCGAACCCGGGTTGAGGGAGGGAGGCTACACCTTC.

Regarding this clonotype: The conserved closing phenylalanine or tryptophan is absent in this CDR3, likely reflecting a read error. This chain links TRBV4-1 with TRBJ1-1; no clear D. The V end was cut by 3 bases, the J end by 0 bases, with 5 bases between. Germline values: CDR1 MGHRA, CDR2 YSYEKL. The CDR3 spans 13 residues. In DNA form, the CDR3 reads TGCGCCAGCAGCCAGAACATGAACACTGAAGCTTTCTCT. The encoded protein is CASSQNMNTEAFS.

As to this clonotype: The junction departs from the called germline gene at one end, perhaps through a read error. The chain uses TRBV2 and TRBJ1-1; D is unclear. Germline CDR1 SNHLY, CDR2 FYNNEI. CDR3 length: 12 amino acids. CDR3 loop: CASSLSPPEALF. The CDR3 DNA sequence: TGTGCCAGCAGTTTATCCCCCCCTGAAGCTCTCTTT.

As concerns this clonotype: A much more abundant neighbour one base away suggests this may be a read error. The chain carries TRBV7-9 and TRBJ1-1; D is unclear. The germline V and J ends were trimmed by 2 bases and 4 bases, with 11 bases remaining between them. In germline, CDR1 is SEHNR, CDR2 FQNEAQ (reference sequence). The CDR3 covers 14 residues. CDR3 in DNA: TGTGCCAGCAGCTTAACGTACAGTAGCACTGAAGCTTTCTTT. Translation gives CASSLTYSSTEAFF.

This clonotype turned up a few times. The V and J genes are TRBV5-4 and TRBJ1-6; 7 positions match TRBD1. The CDR3 contains 13 residues. V lost 7 bases and J lost 9; bases outside the gene matches: 7. Germline loops: CDR1 SGHNT, CDR2 YYREEE (reference sequence). The CDR3 reads CASDPDRFSPLHF. The CDR3 DNA is TGTGCCAGCGACCCGGACAGGTTTTCACCCCTCCACTTT.